This record concerns one TCR beta chain sequence. The antigen is undetermined. The data were taken from a study of cytomegalovirus exposure and HLA in healthy donors. About the study: As released early, the data held 85 million to 95 million unique TCRs from HLA-typed donors. Study conclusions and caveats: With later analysis, a missense DCLRE1C variant became linked to TCR beta V- and J-gene trimming. Later work associated 16,951 TCR beta sequences with HLA alleles at 0.05 false discovery rate. Most observed TCR sequences were rare, whereas some public TCRs were detected in many donors.

Germline loops: CDR1 SEHNR, CDR2 FQNEAQ (reference sequence). The CDR3 totals 13 residues. With 2 bases removed from V and 15 bases from J, the gap between germline ends came to 17 bases. Primers: 60 Vbeta forward and 13 Jbeta reverse. Generated by immunoSEQ multiplex PCR, the TCRdb table keeps only in-frame clones and is missing some. In the table there are around 100,000 clones, around three quarters of which are singletons. The chain employs TRBV7-9 and TRBJ2-1; a weak D match, TRBD2 (6 bases). The sequence was obtained from a young woman in good health and CMV-seropositive. Specimen: PBMCs. DNA of the CDR3: TGTGCCAGCAGCTTAACCGGGACTCCCTCGGGGTTCTTC. Protein: CASSLTGTPSGFF.